A selection of T cell receptor beta chains follows, all from one sample in a study of blood T cell repertoires in COVID-19. Only in-frame clones appear in the TCRdb table, and some are missing; sequencing was by immunoSEQ multiplex PCR. The table shows hundreds of thousands of clones, with around 84% occurring only once. The sequenced material came from peripheral blood. These receptor sequences come from a woman of 80 years or more with active or convalescent COVID-19. Each CDR3 is given with its conserved first and last residue. Each record gives: V gene, J gene, D gene, clone size, CDR3 DNA, CDR3 protein. A D gene is named only where the DNA matches it firmly. Size is omitted from some rows. Given values are once, few, many or a class for expanded clones.

>TRBV3-1/TRBV3-2|TRBJ2-1|TRBD2|few
TGTGCCAGCAGCCAAGTAGGATTAGCGGGAGCCTACAATGAGCAGTTCTTC
CASSQVGLAGAYNEQFF
>TRBV7-8|TRBJ2-7|.|.
TGTGCCAGCAGCTCCCAACAGGGTGCCTACGAGCAGTACTTC
CASSSQQGAYEQYF
>TRBV19|TRBJ2-5|TRBD2|.
TGTGCCAGTAGTCCCGGGACTAGCGAACAAGAGACCCAGTACTTC
CASSPGTSEQETQYF
>TRBV7-9|TRBJ2-7|TRBD1|.
TGTGCCAGCAGCCCCGGACAGGGACACTACGAGCAGTACTTC
CASSPGQGHYEQYF
>TRBV4-2|TRBJ2-5|TRBD2|.
TGTGCCAGCAGCCTCGGGACTAGCGGGGGGTGGGTAGAGACCCAGTACTTC
CASSLGTSGGWVETQYF
>TRBV15|TRBJ1-5|TRBD1|.
TGTGCCACCAGCCCGGGACAGTCAAATCAGCCCCAGCATTTT
CATSPGQSNQPQHF
>TRBV5-1|TRBJ2-2|TRBD2|.
TGCGCCAGCAGCTTGATCCGCGGGGGGGCCTTAGTCGACACCGGGGAGCTGTTTTTT
CASSLIRGGALVDTGELFF
>TRBV2|TRBJ1-2|TRBD1|few
TGTGCCAGCAAGAGAGGACAGGCCGACTATGGCTACACCTTC
CASKRGQADYGYTF
>TRBV15|TRBJ2-5|TRBD2|.
TGTGCCACCAGTGGCGGGAGTGGGCAAGAGACCCAGTACTTC
CATSGGSGQETQYF
>TRBV14|TRBJ1-1|.|.
TGTGCCAGCAGCCAAGGCAGGAACACTGAAGCTTTCTTT
CASSQGRNTEAFF
>TRBV2|TRBJ2-5|TRBD2|.
TGTGCCAGCAGTGAAATCCCTGCCGCGGGGGGACAGACCCAGTACTTC
CASSEIPAAGGQTQYF
>TRBV7-8|TRBJ2-3|TRBD2|many
TGTGCCAGCAGCCGTGGACTAGACACAGATACGCAGTATTTT
CASSRGLDTDTQYF
>TRBV6-2/TRBV6-3|TRBJ2-1|.|.
TGTGCCAGCAGTTACTCAGTATCCCGGACTACCCAAAGCGATGAGCAGTTCTTC
CASSYSVSRTTQSDEQFF
>TRBV11-3|TRBJ2-3|TRBD2|.
TGTGCCAGCAGCCTTAGCGGGGGGGGCACAGATACGCAGTATTTT
CASSLSGGGTDTQYF
>TRBV4-3|TRBJ1-2|TRBD1|.
TGCGCCAGCAGCCAAGATCTCGGGACAGGGGATGGCTACACCTTC
CASSQDLGTGDGYTF
>TRBV19|TRBJ1-5|.|.
TGTGCCAGTAGCCCAGGGTTGGGGCAGCCCCAGCATTTT
CASSPGLGQPQHF
>TRBV29-1|TRBJ2-2|TRBD1|.
TGCAGCGTCGCCCACAGGGGTATCACCGGGGAGCTGTTTTTT
CSVAHRGITGELFF
>TRBV5-1|TRBJ2-1|.|.
TGCGCCAGCAGCTTTGACTTAACCAATGAGCAGTTCTTC
CASSFDLTNEQFF
>TRBV28|TRBJ2-5|.|.
TGTGCCAGCAAACTCTTGGGGGGGGGCCGTTTCCAAGAGACCCAGTACTTC
CASKLLGGGRFQETQYF
>TRBV19|TRBJ2-3|TRBD1|.
TGTGCCAGTAGTGCCAGGGGGTCTAGCACAGATACGCAGTATTTT
CASSARGSSTDTQYF
>TRBV6-1|TRBJ1-1|.|few
TGTGCCAGCAGTGAGAAGAGGGCTGAAGCTTTCTTT
CASSEKRAEAFF
>TRBV11-1|TRBJ2-7|.|.
TGTGCCAGCAGCCCGGCAGGCTCCTACGAGCAGTACTTC
CASSPAGSYEQYF
>TRBV4-1|TRBJ1-2|.|few
TGCGCCAGCAGCATTACGATAGCTGGGTATGGCTACACCTTC
CASSITIAGYGYTF
>TRBV12-3/TRBV12-4|TRBJ1-1|TRBD1|.
TGTGCCAGCAGAGAGAGGGGGCCCACTGAAGCTTTCTTT
CASRERGPTEAFF
>TRBV19|TRBJ1-2|TRBD1|once
TGTGCCAGTAGTCAGTGGACAGGGTCCGGCTATGGCTACACCTTC
CASSQWTGSGYGYTF
>TRBV7-2|TRBJ2-7|.|few
TGTGCCAGCAGCCTCAGCTCCTACGAGCAGTACTTC
CASSLSSYEQYF
>TRBV5-1|TRBJ1-2|.|.
TGCGCCAGCAGCTTGGACTTGGCAGGAAACTATGGCTACACCTTC
CASSLDLAGNYGYTF
>TRBV11-2|TRBJ2-3|.|.
TGTGCCAGCAGCCCGGCCGGGATCGGCACAGATACGCAGTATTTT
CASSPAGIGTDTQYF
>TRBV7-2|TRBJ2-3|TRBD2|.
TGTGCCAGCAGCTTAGCGGCGGGAGTAGCAGATACGCAGTATTTT
CASSLAAGVADTQYF
>TRBV5-8|TRBJ1-1|TRBD1|.
TGTGCCAGCAGATTCCGCGGGACAGGGGGCACTGAAGCTTTCTTT
CASRFRGTGGTEAFF
>TRBV6-5|TRBJ2-1|.|once
TGTGCCAGCAGTTACTCCTTAGCCTCTGGGTACAATGAGCAGTTCTTC
CASSYSLASGYNEQFF
>TRBV7-2|TRBJ2-1|TRBD2|.
TGTGCCAGCAGCTTAACGGGGGGGCCGAGGAATGAGCAGTTCTTC
CASSLTGGPRNEQFF
>TRBV15|TRBJ2-7|.|.
TGTGCCACCAGCAGAGACAGGGACTCCTACGAGCAGTACTTC
CATSRDRDSYEQYF
>TRBV2|TRBJ1-5|TRBD1|.
TGTGCCAGCAGGGGACAGGTCAGCAATCAGCCCCAGCATTTT
CASRGQVSNQPQHF
>TRBV7-2|TRBJ2-7|.|.
TGTGCCAGCAGCTCAGGGGCGCGTTACTACGAGCAGTACTTC
CASSSGARYYEQYF
>TRBV9|TRBJ1-1|.|.
TGTGCCAGCAGCGTAGTGGGGGGAAAGAACACTGAAGCTTTCTTT
CASSVVGGKNTEAFF
>TRBV4-1|TRBJ2-2|TRBD1|.
TGCGCCAGCAGCCCCCCCAGGGGGCGCCTTGGCGGGGAGCTGTTTTTT
CASSPPRGRLGGELFF
>TRBV12-3/TRBV12-4|TRBJ2-1|.|few
TGTGCCAGCAGTTTAAATAGATGGAATGAGCAGTTCTTC
CASSLNRWNEQFF
>TRBV7-8|TRBJ1-2|.|.
TGTGCCAGCAGCCGGGAGGCGAACTATGGCTACACCTTC
CASSREANYGYTF
>TRBV24-1|TRBJ2-1|TRBD2|few
TGTGCCACCAGTGACCCTCTAGCGGGAGGTAAAAATGAGCAGTTCTTC
CATSDPLAGGKNEQFF